The subject of this entry is one TCR beta chain. TCRdb's copy holds only in-frame clones and misses some; the assay was immunoSEQ multiplex PCR. The sample contains 78,000 or so clones, about 89% of which appear only once. The sample is drawn from a study of blood T cell repertoires in COVID-19. As for the study in general: Material from acute and convalescent COVID-19 was sourced from the United States, Italy and Spain.

The V gene lost 5 bases and the J gene lost 5 bases, with 15 bases spanning the gap. The CDR3 spans 15 residues. Germline lookup yields CDR1 MNHEY and CDR2 SVGAGI. The V call is TRBV6-5, the J call TRBJ1-4, with D maybe TRBD1 (6 bases). This TCR was sampled from a man in his fifties or sixties with active or convalescent COVID-19. The sample taken for sequencing was peripheral blood. The CDR3 region has the DNA TGTGCCAGCAGTAAAAGCAGGGGACTAAATGAAAAACTGTTTTTT. Translated: CASSKSRGLNEKLFF.